This entry concerns a single T cell receptor (beta chain). Per the original data handling: Reference gene primer amplification yielded estimated nucleated cell counts. Produced via immunoSEQ multiplex PCR; TCRdb's table is partial and in-frame only. V, J and clone size are those of that table, while D and trimming were read from the DNA. Of 260,000 or so clones in the sample, around four fifths were seen once. This sample was included in a study of blood T cell repertoires in COVID-19. Turning to the study itself: PBMCs, B-cell-depleted T cells, or T cells provided the cDNA or gDNA that made up the material.

Trimming left V 1 base short and J 0 bases short, with 10 bases between. The CDR3 loop spans 15 amino acids. The V gene's germline CDR1 is SGHTA and CDR2 FQGNSA. Sequencing was done on a sample of peripheral blood. This clonotype originated in a man older than 75 with acute or convalescent COVID-19. V is TRBV7-2 and J is TRBJ2-7; possible D gene TRBD2, 6 bases. The CDR3 sequence: CASSLVLSGSYEQYF. The CDR3, as DNA: TGTGCCAGCAGCTTAGTGCTTAGCGGCTCCTACGAGCAGTACTTC.